This entry describes one T cell receptor (beta chain). Its recognized antigen is unknown. Base qualities were left out, and no much larger clone turns up one base away. The sample comes from a study of blood T cell repertoires in COVID-19 (dated by TCRdb to 2018 to 2021). Study-level background: Samples from collaborators originated in the United States, Italy and Spain and spanned both the acute and convalescent phases of COVID-19. The prospective study material was composed of cDNA or gDNA derived from T cells, B-cell-depleted T cells, or PBMCs. The dataset comprised deeply sampled blood TCRbeta repertoires from subjects exposed to, actively infected with, or recovered from COVID-19. The repertoires were released in a freely available public database meant as a resource for research on the immune response to SARS-CoV-2. Samples came from the ongoing ImmuneRACE study (first 160 participants) plus 1,254 subjects from 6 global collaborators. Sample metadata almost always included a de-identified subject ID, COVID-19 status, age in years and sex. Where available, HLA class I and class II types were taken from metadata supplied by the sample provider and were not determined by assay-based typing.

Reading the germline V gene gives CDR1 MDHEN and CDR2 SYDVKM. The V end loses 6 bases and the J end loses 2 bases, and a stretch of 11 bases separates them. The CDR3 starts with the cysteine, ends with the phenylalanine, and has 14 residues. Left in the record is the CDR3 DNA by itself, 42 bases read in frame from the first base. TCRbeta CDR3 regions were amplified from genomic DNA using the immunoSEQ Assay, a bias-controlled multiplex PCR. The authors processed their data as follows. Within the assay, amplification of reference gene primers was used to estimate how many nucleated cells each sample contained. To quantify the absolute abundance of each unique TCRbeta CDR3 rearrangement, sequence reads were collapsed and filtered. Productive Simpson clonality was computed per sample as the square root of Simpson's diversity index over productive rearrangements. TCRdb mirrors the immuneACCESS table, restricted to in-frame sequences. Some clones are absent from its copies; in checked studies, under half trace to an unresolved V gene, and the reason for the others is unknown. From that table come the V and J calls and clone size; the DNA was used to work out D and trimming. The table for this sample lists about 180,000 clones; 86% of them were counted only once. The ten most abundant clones make up under 3% of the sample.

Broad study findings and their caveats: The amount of clinical and demographic metadata varied by source and participant and was provided uncurated.

Collaborating institutions collected whole blood in K2EDTA tubes following their own protocols. Collaborator samples were shipped for TCRbeta analysis as frozen whole blood, isolated PBMCs, or DNA extracted from either sample type. This clonotype originated in a woman aged 25 to 39 with active or convalescent COVID-19. The chain employs TRBV28 and TRBJ1-5; 5 matching bases give a weak D call of TRBD1. Sequenced: peripheral blood. The nucleotides read TGTGCCAGCAGCCTGGGGGGAGGCAATCAGCCCCAGCATTTT. This encodes CASSLGGGNQPQHF. The full variable domain, completed from the reference TRBV28 and TRBJ1-5 proteins outside the CDR3, reads DVKVTQSSRYLVKRTGEKVFLECVQDMDHENMFWYRQDPGLGLRLIYFSYDVKMKEKGDIPEGYSVSREKKERFSLILESASTNQTSMYLCASSLGGGNQPQHFGDGTRLSIL.